The present TCR beta chain was sequenced within a study of T cell responses to AZD1222 COVID-19 vaccine. This CDR3 is built from 15 residues. Germline V CDR1 and CDR2: ENHRY, SYGVKD. Trimming removed 4 bases from V and 4 bases from J, with 14 bases in between. The protocol was immunoSEQ multiplex PCR, while the TCRdb copy is restricted to in-frame clones and leaves out a portion. The sample lists roughly 100,000 clones; 88% were seen once. The sequence was obtained from an adult in good health. The chain combines TRBV10-3 with TRBJ2-1; a possible D gene is TRBD2 (7 bases). The input for sequencing was peripheral blood, taken on day 0 of AZD1222 vaccination. CDR3 in DNA: TGTGCCATCAGTGCACCAAGCGGGACATACAATGAGCAGTTCTTC. Translation gives CAISAPSGTYNEQFF.